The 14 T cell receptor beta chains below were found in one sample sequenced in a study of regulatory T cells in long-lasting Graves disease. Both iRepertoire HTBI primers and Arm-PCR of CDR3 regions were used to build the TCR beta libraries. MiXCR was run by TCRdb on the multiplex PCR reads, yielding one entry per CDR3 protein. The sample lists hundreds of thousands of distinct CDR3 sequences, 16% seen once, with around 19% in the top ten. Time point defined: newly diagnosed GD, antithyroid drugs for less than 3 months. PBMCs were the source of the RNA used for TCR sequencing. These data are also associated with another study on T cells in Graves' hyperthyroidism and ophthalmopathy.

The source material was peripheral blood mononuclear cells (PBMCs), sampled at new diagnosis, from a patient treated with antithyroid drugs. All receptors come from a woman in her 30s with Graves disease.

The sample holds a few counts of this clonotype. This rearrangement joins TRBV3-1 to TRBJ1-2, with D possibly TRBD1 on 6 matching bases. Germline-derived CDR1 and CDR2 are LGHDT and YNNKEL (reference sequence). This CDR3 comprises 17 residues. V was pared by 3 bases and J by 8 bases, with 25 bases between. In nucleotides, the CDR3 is TGTGCCAGCAGCCACTCAGGCCCTACAGGGAAGGGGCTAGGCTACACCTTC. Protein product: CASSHSGPTGKGLGYTF.

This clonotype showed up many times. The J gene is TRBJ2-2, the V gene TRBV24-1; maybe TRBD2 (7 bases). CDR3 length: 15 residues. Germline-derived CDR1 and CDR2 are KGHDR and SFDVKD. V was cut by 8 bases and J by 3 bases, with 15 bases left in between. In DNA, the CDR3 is TGTGCCACCAAGGGAGGGGGATTGGACACCGGGGAGCTGTTTTTT. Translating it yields CATKGGGLDTGELFF.

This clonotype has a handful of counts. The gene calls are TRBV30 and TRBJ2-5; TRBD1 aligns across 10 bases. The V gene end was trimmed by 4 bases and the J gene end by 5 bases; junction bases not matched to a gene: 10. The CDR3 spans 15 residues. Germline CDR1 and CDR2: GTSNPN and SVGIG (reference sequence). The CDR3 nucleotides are TGTGCCTGGACCCTACCGGGACAGGGGAGGGAGACCCAGTACTTC. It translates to CAWTLPGQGRETQYF.

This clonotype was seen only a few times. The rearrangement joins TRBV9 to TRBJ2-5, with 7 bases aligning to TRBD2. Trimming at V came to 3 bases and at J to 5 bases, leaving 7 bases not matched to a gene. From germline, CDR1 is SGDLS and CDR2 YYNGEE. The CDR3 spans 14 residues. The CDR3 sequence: CASSDPSGMETQYF. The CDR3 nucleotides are TGTGCCAGCAGCGACCCAAGCGGGATGGAGACCCAGTACTTC.

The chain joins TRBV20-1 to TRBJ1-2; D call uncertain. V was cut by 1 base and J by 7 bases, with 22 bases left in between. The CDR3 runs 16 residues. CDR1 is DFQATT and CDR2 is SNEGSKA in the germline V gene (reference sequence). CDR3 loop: CSARVGVGSILTGYTF. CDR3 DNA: TGCAGTGCTAGAGTCGGGGTTGGCTCAATTCTTACTGGCTACACCTTC.

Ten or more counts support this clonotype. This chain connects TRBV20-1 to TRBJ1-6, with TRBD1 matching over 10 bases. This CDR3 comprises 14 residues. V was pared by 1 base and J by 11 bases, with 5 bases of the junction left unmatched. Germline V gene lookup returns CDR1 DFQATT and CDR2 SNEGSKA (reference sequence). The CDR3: CSARGPGQGPPLHF. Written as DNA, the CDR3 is TGCAGTGCTAGAGGTCCGGGACAGGGGCCACCCCTCCACTTT.

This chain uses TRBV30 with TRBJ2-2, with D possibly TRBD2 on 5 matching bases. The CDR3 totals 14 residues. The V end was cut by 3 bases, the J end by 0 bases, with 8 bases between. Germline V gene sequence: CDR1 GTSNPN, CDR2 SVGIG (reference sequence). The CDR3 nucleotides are TGTGCCTGGAGGCATAGCGCGAACACCGGGGAGCTGTTTTTT. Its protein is CAWRHSANTGELFF.

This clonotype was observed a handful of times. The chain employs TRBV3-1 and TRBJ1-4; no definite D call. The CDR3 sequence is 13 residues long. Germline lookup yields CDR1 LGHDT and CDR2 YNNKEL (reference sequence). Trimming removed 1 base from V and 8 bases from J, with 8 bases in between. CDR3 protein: CASSQVQGEKLFF. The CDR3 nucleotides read TGTGCCAGCAGCCAAGTTCAAGGGGAAAAACTGTTTTTT.

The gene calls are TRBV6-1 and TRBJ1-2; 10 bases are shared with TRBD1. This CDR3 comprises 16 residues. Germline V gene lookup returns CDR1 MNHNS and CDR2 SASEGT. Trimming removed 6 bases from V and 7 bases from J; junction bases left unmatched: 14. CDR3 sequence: CASSRRQGASGVGYTF. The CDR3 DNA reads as TGTGCCAGCAGCCGAAGACAGGGGGCGAGTGGAGTTGGCTACACCTTC.

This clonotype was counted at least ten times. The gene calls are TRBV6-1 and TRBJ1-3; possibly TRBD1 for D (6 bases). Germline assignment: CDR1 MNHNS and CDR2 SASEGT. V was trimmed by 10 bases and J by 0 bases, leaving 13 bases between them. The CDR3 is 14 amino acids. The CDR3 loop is CATIRGSSGNTIYF. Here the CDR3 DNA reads TGTGCCACCATCAGGGGCTCCTCTGGAAACACCATATATTTT.

The CDR3 loop is CAISESTDLYEQYF. CDR3 nucleotide sequence: TGTGCCATCAGTGAGTCAACAGACTTATACGAGCAGTACTTC. The chain couples TRBV10-3 to TRBJ2-7; no reliable D call. The germline V gene has CDR1 ENHRY and CDR2 SYGVKD. The CDR3 length is 14 residues. Trimming stripped 0 bases from V and 4 bases from J, with 10 bases between.

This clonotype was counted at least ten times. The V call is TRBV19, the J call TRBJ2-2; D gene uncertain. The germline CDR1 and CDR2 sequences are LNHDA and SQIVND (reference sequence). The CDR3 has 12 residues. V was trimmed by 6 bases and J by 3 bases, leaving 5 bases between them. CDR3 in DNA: TGTGCCAGTAGGTCCGACACCGGGGAGCTGTTTTTT. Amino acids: CASRSDTGELFF.

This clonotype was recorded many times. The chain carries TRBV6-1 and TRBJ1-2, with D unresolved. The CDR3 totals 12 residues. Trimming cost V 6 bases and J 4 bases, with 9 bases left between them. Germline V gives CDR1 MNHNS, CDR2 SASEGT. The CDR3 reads CASRVDGYGYTF. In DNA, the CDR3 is TGTGCCAGCAGGGTTGACGGCTATGGCTACACCTTC.

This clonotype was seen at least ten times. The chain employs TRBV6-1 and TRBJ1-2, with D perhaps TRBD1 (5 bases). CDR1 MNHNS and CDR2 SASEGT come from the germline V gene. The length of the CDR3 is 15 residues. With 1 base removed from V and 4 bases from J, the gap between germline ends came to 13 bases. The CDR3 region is CASSEVGGRGYGYTF. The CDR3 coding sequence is TGTGCCAGCAGTGAAGTTGGGGGAAGGGGCTATGGCTACACCTTC.